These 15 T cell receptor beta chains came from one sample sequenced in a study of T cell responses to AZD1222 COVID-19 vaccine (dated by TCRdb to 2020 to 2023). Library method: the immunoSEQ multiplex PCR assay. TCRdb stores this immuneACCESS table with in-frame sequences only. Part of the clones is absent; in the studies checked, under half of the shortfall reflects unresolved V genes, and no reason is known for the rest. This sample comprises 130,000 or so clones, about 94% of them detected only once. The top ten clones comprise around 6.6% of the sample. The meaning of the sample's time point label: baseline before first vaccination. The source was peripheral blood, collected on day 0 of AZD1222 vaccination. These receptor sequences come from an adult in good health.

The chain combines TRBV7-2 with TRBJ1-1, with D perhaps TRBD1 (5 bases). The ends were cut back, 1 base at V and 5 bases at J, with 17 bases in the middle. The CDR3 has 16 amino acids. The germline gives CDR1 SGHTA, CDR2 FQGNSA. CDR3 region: CASSLVGRGRGTEAFF. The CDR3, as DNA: TGTGCCAGCAGCTTAGTCGGCCGGGGACGAGGGACTGAAGCTTTCTTT. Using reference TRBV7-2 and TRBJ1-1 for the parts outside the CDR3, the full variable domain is GAGVSQSPSNKVTEKGKDVELRCDPISGHTALYWYRQSLGQGLEFLIYFQGNSAPDKSGLPSDRFSAERTGGSVSTLTIQRTQQEDSAVYLCASSLVGRGRGTEAFFGQGTRLTVV.

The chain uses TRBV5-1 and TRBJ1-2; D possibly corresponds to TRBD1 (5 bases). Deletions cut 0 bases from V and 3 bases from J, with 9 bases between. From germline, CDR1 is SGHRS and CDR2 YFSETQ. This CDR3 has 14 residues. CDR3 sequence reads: CASSLVTGDYGYTF. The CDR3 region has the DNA TGCGCCAGCAGCTTGGTCACAGGAGACTATGGCTACACCTTC.

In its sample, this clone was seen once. The CDR3 protein is CASSLAGDTQYF. The DNA of the CDR3 is TGTGCCAGCAGTTTAGCTGGGGATACGCAGTATTTT. The rearrangement joins TRBV12-3 or TRBV12-4 to TRBJ2-3; D is unresolved. V was shortened by 0 bases and J by 6 bases, with 4 bases between the two germline ends. The length of the CDR3 is 12 residues.

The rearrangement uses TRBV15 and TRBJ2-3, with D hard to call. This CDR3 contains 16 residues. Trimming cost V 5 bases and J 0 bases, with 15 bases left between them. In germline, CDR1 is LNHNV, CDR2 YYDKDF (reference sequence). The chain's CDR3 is CATSSHRAFSTDTQYF. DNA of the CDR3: TGTGCCACCAGCTCCCACAGAGCTTTTAGCACAGATACGCAGTATTTT.

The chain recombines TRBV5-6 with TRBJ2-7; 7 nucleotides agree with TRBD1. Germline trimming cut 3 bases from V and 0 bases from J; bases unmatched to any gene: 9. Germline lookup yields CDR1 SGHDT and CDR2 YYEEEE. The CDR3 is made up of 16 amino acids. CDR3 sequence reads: CASSSFSGTDSYEQYF. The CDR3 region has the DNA TGTGCCAGCAGCTCATTCTCCGGGACAGACTCCTACGAGCAGTACTTC.

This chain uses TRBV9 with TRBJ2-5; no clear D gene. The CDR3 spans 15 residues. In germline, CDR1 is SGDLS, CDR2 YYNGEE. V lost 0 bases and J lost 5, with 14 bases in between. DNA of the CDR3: TGTGCCAGCAGCGTAGTTGGAGCGCATGCGGAGACCCAGTACTTC. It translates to CASSVVGAHAETQYF.

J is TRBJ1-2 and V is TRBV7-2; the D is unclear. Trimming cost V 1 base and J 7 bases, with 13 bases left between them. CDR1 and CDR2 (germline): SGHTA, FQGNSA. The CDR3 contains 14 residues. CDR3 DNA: TGTGCCAGCAGCTTAGGGTTCTCAACGGGTGGCTACACCTTC. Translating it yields CASSLGFSTGGYTF.

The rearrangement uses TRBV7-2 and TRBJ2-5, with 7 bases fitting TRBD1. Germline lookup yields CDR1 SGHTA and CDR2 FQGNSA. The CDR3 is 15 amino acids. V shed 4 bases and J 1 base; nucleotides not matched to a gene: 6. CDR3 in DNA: TGTGCCAGCAGCTGGGGGACAGCAGCCCAAGAGACCCAGTACTTC. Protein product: CASSWGTAAQETQYF.

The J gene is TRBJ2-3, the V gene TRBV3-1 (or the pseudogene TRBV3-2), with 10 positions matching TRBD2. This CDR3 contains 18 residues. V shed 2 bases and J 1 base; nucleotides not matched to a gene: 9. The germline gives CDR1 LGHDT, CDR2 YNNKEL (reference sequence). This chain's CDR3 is CASSQSAGGLRGTDTQYF. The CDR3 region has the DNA TGTGCCAGCAGCCAATCAGCGGGAGGGTTAAGGGGCACAGATACGCAGTATTTT.

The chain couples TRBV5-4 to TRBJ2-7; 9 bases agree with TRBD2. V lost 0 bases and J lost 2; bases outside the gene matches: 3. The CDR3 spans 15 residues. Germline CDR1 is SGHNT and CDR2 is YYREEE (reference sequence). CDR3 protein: CASSLGASGTYEQYF. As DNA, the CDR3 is TGTGCCAGCAGCTTGGGAGCTAGCGGGACCTACGAGCAGTACTTC. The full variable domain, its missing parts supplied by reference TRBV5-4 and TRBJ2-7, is ETGVTQSPTHLIKTRGQQVTLRCSSQSGHNTVSWYQQALGQGPQFIFQYYREEENGRGNFPPRFSGLQFPNYSSELNVNALELDDSALYLCASSLGASGTYEQYFGPGTRLTVT.

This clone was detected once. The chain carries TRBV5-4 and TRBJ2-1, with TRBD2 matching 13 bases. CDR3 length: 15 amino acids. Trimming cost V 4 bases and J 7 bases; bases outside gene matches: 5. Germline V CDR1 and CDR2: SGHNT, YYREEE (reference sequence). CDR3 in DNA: TGTGCCAGCAGCCCTCGACTAGCGGGAGGTAATGAGCAGTTCTTC. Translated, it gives CASSPRLAGGNEQFF.

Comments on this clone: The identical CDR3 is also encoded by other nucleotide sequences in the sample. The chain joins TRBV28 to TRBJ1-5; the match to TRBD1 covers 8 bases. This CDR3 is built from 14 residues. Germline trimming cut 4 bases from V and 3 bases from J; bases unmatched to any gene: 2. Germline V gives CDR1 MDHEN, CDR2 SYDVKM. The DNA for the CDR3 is TGTGCCAGCAGTTCAGGGGGCTCCAATCAGCCCCAGCATTTT. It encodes CASSSGGSNQPQHF.

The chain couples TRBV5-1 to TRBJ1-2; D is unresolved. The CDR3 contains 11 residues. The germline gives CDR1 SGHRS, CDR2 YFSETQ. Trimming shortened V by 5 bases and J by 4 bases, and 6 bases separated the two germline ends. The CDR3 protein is CASREGYGYTF. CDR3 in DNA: TGCGCCAGCAGGGAGGGCTATGGCTACACCTTC. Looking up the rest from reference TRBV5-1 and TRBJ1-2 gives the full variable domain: KAGVTQTPRYLIKTRGQQVTLSCSPISGHRSVSWYQQTPGQGLQFLFEYFSETQRNKGNFPGRFSGRQFSNSRSEMNVSTLELGDSALYLCASREGYGYTFGSGTRLTVV.

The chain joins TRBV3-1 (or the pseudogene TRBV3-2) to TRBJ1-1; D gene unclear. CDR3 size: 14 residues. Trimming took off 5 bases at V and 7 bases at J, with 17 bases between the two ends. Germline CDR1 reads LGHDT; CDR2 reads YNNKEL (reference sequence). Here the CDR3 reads CASSREGRLGEAFF. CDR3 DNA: TGTGCCAGCAGCAGGGAGGGAAGGTTGGGTGAAGCTTTCTTT.

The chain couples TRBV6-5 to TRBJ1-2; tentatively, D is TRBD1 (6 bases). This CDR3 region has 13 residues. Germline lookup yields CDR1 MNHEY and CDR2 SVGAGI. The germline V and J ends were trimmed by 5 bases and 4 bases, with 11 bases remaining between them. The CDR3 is CASSPGAPYGYTF. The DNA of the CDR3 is TGTGCCAGCAGTCCAGGGGCCCCCTATGGCTACACCTTC.